This entry concerns a single T cell receptor (beta chain). Its antigen is as yet unknown. The study ran its PCR with 60 Vbeta and 13 Jbeta primers. Authors' analysis steps: It was a later analysis that counted tens of millions of unique TCR beta chains, of which roughly 11 million were shared. Repertoires were generated with immunoSEQ multiplex PCR, while TCRdb's copy carries only in-frame clones and drops some. D and trimming were read from the DNA, whereas the V and J calls and clone size are those reported in that table. The sample holds around 140,000 clones, roughly 80% seen once. This sample was taken from a study of cytomegalovirus exposure and HLA in healthy donors. Study-level background: An earlier analysis found some 100 million unique TCR beta sequences from 200 million or so T cells.

The CDR3 has 15 amino acids. Germline loops: CDR1 MNHEY, CDR2 SMNVEV (reference sequence). V was shortened by 1 base and J by 3 bases, with 10 bases between the two germline ends. General study findings and limits: When analyzed later, a missense DCLRE1C variant was found to be linked to TCR beta V- and J-gene trimming. The authors enumerated 164 TCR beta chains as linked to cytomegalovirus.

The source of this sequence is a middle-aged man in good health and CMV-seronegative. The chain employs TRBV27 and TRBJ2-1; D gene ambiguous. The specimen was PBMCs. The CDR3 DNA follows: TGTGCCAGCAGTTTATTGGCAGATATCTACAATGAGCAGTTCTTC. It translates to CASSLLADIYNEQFF.